The clone carrying this T cell receptor beta chain was seen a few times. Its target is not known. The entry originates in a study of cytomegalovirus exposure and HLA in healthy donors. The CDR3 totals 12 residues. Germline CDR1 reads SNHLY; CDR2 reads FYNNEI. Trimming cost V 8 bases and J 8 bases; bases outside gene matches: 5. Healthy bone marrow donors made up the donor group. General study findings and limits: The authors later found TCR association rates varying by HLA locus, with DRB1 most and HLA-C fewest. Using a false discovery rate of 0.05, a later analysis showed that fewer than 20,000 TCR beta sequences were associated with HLA alleles.

It was with 60 Vbeta and 13 Jbeta primers that the PCR ran. Sequencing was performed with immunoSEQ multiplex PCR; in TCRdb, only in-frame clones are kept and a portion is missing. The sample lists some 150,000 clones; over 60% were seen once. Sequenced sample: PBMCs. This clonotype originated in a woman aged 30 to 39 in good health and CMV-seropositive. The chain carries TRBV2 and TRBJ1-3, with 8 bases lining up with TRBD1. The CDR3 DNA reads TGTGCCAGCCGGGACAGGTCAGACACCATATATTTT. Its translation is CASRDRSDTIYF.